The 8 T cell receptor beta chains below come from one sample, sequenced in a study of blood T cell repertoires in COVID-19. The repertoire was sequenced with immunoSEQ multiplex PCR; TCRdb's copy has only in-frame clones and lacks some. The sample yields some 190,000 clones, 75% to 90% seen once. Source material: peripheral blood. These receptors were obtained from a human donor with active or convalescent COVID-19. The donor label of this sample is uncertain.

The chain carries TRBV7-6 and TRBJ2-7, with 8 bases identical to TRBD2. Germline V gene lookup returns CDR1 SGHVS and CDR2 FNYEAQ. The J segment lost 0 bases and the V segment lost 5 bases, leaving 12 bases of the junction unmatched. The CDR3 loop spans 17 amino acids. For the CDR3, the DNA is TGTGCCAGCAGCCCCCGGAGGGTAGCGGGAAACTCCTACGAGCAGTACTTC. Translated: CASSPRRVAGNSYEQYF.

In its sample, this clone was seen a few times. The chain joins TRBV18 to TRBJ1-1; D gene uncertain. Trimming pared 1 base from V and 0 bases from J, leaving 9 bases between. From germline, CDR1 is KGHSH and CDR2 LQKENI. This CDR3 comprises 15 residues. The chain's CDR3 is CASSPLAELNTEAFF. As DNA, the CDR3 is TGTGCCAGCTCACCACTGGCCGAATTGAACACTGAAGCTTTCTTT.

The chain combines TRBV5-1 with TRBJ1-2; 7 nucleotides agree with TRBD1. The CDR3 is 17 amino acids. Trimming at V came to 4 bases and at J to 8 bases, leaving 20 bases not matched to a gene. CDR1 is SGHRS and CDR2 is YFSETQ in the germline V gene. The DNA for the CDR3 is TGCGCCAGCAGCACACCCAATTACCAGGGGGACCATGGCGGCTACACCTTC. Translation gives CASSTPNYQGDHGGYTF. The whole variable domain, filled in from reference TRBV5-1 and TRBJ1-2, reads KAGVTQTPRYLIKTRGQQVTLSCSPISGHRSVSWYQQTPGQGLQFLFEYFSETQRNKGNFPGRFSGRQFSNSRSEMNVSTLELGDSALYLCASSTPNYQGDHGGYTFGSGTRLTVV.

The chain uses TRBV5-1 and TRBJ2-5; TRBD2 aligns across 9 bases. J was trimmed by 5 bases and V by 2 bases; bases with no gene match: 7. Germline V lookup: CDR1 SGHRS, CDR2 YFSETQ. This CDR3 has 15 amino acids. CDR3 in amino acids: CASSFLIAGAETQYF. The CDR3, as DNA: TGCGCCAGCAGCTTTCTCATAGCGGGAGCGGAGACCCAGTACTTC.

This chain links TRBV7-9 with TRBJ2-5; no firm D call. This CDR3 spans 13 amino acids. The V end lost 5 bases, the J end lost 5 bases, and 12 bases lay between the germline ends. Germline loops: CDR1 SEHNR, CDR2 FQNEAQ (reference sequence). The CDR3 nucleotides are TGTGCCAGCAGCCCTGTATTCGGGGAGACCCAGTACTTC. Translating gives CASSPVFGETQYF.

The V and J genes are TRBV7-9 and TRBJ1-2; D gene ambiguous. V was pared by 5 bases and J by 8 bases, with 15 bases between. Germline CDR1 is SEHNR and CDR2 is FQNEAQ (reference sequence). The CDR3 totals 13 residues. CDR3 residues: CASSRDISRGYTF. DNA for the CDR3: TGTGCCAGCAGCCGAGACATATCCAGGGGCTACACCTTC.

V is TRBV7-2 and J is TRBJ1-4; a weak D match, TRBD1 (6 bases). Germline loops: CDR1 SGHTA, CDR2 FQGNSA. CDR3 length: 14 amino acids. Trimming took off 1 base at V and 6 bases at J, with 9 bases between the two ends. Here the CDR3 reads CASSLETGDEKLFF. Here the CDR3 DNA reads TGTGCCAGCAGCTTAGAGACAGGAGATGAAAAACTGTTTTTT.

The chain carries TRBV7-2 and TRBJ2-1, with a weak D call TRBD1 (7 bases). The CDR3 totals 16 residues. V shed 6 bases and J shed 0 bases, with 15 bases lying between them. CDR1 and CDR2 from the germline V gene are SGHTA and FQGNSA. The CDR3 spells CASRWRGRTSYNEQFF. The CDR3 region has the DNA TGTGCCAGCAGATGGAGGGGGCGGACCTCCTACAATGAGCAGTTCTTC.